These 32 T cell receptor beta chains originate from one sample sequenced in a study of tissue T cells after allogeneic stem cell transplantation. The data were produced by immunoSEQ multiplex PCR, yet TCRdb's version contains in-frame clones alone and is incomplete. Here the sample spans 48,000 or so clones, roughly four fifths being singletons. What was sequenced was sorted cells pooled from one or two spleens. The receptors were sampled from a pool of C57BL/6 mice in good health.

Remarks on this clone: Mouse names are used for the genes. Coverage ceases 1 residue before the CDR3 finishes, and the germline J gene fills in the end. The chain links TRBV12-2 to TRBJ2-7; 9 bases line up with TRBD1. Germline CDR1 and CDR2: SGHLS and HYDKME. J gave up 5 bases and V 0 bases, and 4 bases lay outside the gene matches. The CDR3 is 14 amino acids. CDR3 residues: CASSLTGGADEQYF. CDR3 DNA, as far as it was read: TGTGCCAGCTCTCTCACAGGGGGCGCGGATGAACAGTAC.

Concerning this clone: Mouse gene names and germline throughout. Read data end 1 residue before the CDR3 end; the end is taken from the germline J gene. The rearrangement links TRBV24 to TRBJ2-3; the D gene is possibly TRBD1 (6 bases). Germline loops: CDR1 KGHTA, CDR2 FRNEEI. Deletions cut 4 bases from V and 0 bases from J, with 8 bases between. The CDR3 consists of 14 residues. The CDR3 bases that were read are TGTGCCAGCAGTCCAGGGACAAGTGCAGAAACGCTGTAT. Encoded protein: CASSPGTSAETLY. The CDR3 in full is CASSPGTSAETLYF.

About this clone itself: Gene names denote mouse genes. The read falls 1 residue short of the CDR3 end, and the missing part is taken from the germline J gene. This chain joins TRBV13-3 and TRBJ2-7, with 8 bases lining up with TRBD1. CDR1 is NNHDY, CDR2 SYVADS, per germline. This CDR3 region has 13 residues. J gave up 7 bases and V 1 base, and 4 bases lay outside the gene matches. The DNA read from the CDR3 is TGTGCCAGCAGTGATAAGGACAGGGAGGAACAGTAC. Protein product: CASSDKDREEQY. The CDR3, in full, reads CASSDKDREEQYF.

To note about this clone: Genes here carry mouse names. Read data end 1 residue before the CDR3 end; the end is taken from the germline J gene. The chain couples TRBV2 to TRBJ2-4; unclear D gene. V gave up 0 bases and J gave up 6 bases, with 13 bases separating them. The CDR3 totals 15 residues. Germline V lookup: CDR1 LGHNA, CDR2 YSYQKL. The CDR3 DNA, read in part, is TGTGCCAGCAGCCAAGATGGAGGGAGATGGAACACCTTGTAC. Protein sequence: CASSQDGGRWNTLY. From start to end, the CDR3 is CASSQDGGRWNTLYF.

This clone was seen only a few times. Gene names denote mouse genes. The CDR3 DNA, read in part, is TGTGCCAGCAGCCCCCGGGTCTATGCTGAGCAGTTC. As protein: CASSPRVYAEQF. The CDR3, in full, reads CASSPRVYAEQFF. The genes are TRBV3 and TRBJ2-1, with D unclear. The read ends 1 residue early relative to the CDR3; the germline J gene fills the gap. V lost 5 bases to trimming and J lost 3 bases, with 8 bases between them. The V gene's germline CDR1 is SNHLY and CDR2 FYNGKV (reference sequence). This CDR3 region has 13 residues.

In regard to this clone: Genes and germline are mouse. CDR3 loop: CASSLDRQIQDTQYF. CDR3 bases read: TGTGCAAGCAGCTTAGATCGGCAGATACAAGACACCCAGTAC. The chain couples TRBV16 to TRBJ2-5; D is uncertain. From the germline J gene comes the end of the CDR3, since the read stops 1 residue before it. V dropped 0 bases and J dropped 3 bases, with 10 bases sitting between them. The CDR3 consists of 15 residues. The germline gives CDR1 SGHSA, CDR2 FRNQAP.

Concerning this clone: The genes and germline here are from mouse. Coverage ceases 1 residue before the CDR3 finishes, and the germline J gene fills in the end. The chain joins TRBV19 to TRBJ2-7; the match to TRBD2 covers 10 bases. This CDR3 contains 14 residues. Per germline, CDR1 FNHDT and CDR2 SITEND (reference sequence). V gave up 3 bases and J gave up 5 bases; unmatched junction bases: 5. CDR3 DNA, as far as it was read: TGTGCCAGCAGTAGCCTGGGGGGGCGAGATGAACAGTAC. This sequence encodes CASSSLGGRDEQY. The entire CDR3 sequence reads CASSSLGGRDEQYF.

Remarks on this clone: Gene names denote mouse genes. The CDR3 end is not reached by the read, which stops 1 residue before it; the germline J gene fills it in. The genes are TRBV13-2 and TRBJ1-4; possible D gene TRBD1, 5 bases. In germline, CDR1 is NNHNN, CDR2 SYGAGS (reference sequence). V lost 2 bases, J lost 4 bases, and 9 bases lay in between. The CDR3 runs 14 residues. The CDR3 DNA, read in part, is TGTGCCAGCGGTGAGGGGCAGGGCAACGAAAGATTATTT. Encoded protein: CASGEGQGNERLF. From start to end, the CDR3 is CASGEGQGNERLFF.

This clone was counted a single time. Gene names follow the mouse nomenclature. The CDR3 goes on 1 residue after the read ends, and that part is filled in from the germline J gene. V is TRBV13-3 and J is TRBJ1-4, with D uncertain. V was shortened by 2 bases and J by 4 bases, with 6 bases between the two germline ends. The germline gives CDR1 NNHDY, CDR2 SYVADS. CDR3 length equals 13 residues. CDR3 DNA, as far as it was read: TGTGCCAGCAGTGAGGGTAACAACGAAAGATTATTT. Its protein product is CASSEGNNERLF. The complete CDR3 sequence is CASSEGNNERLFF. Full variable domain (rest looked up from reference TRBV13-3 and TRBJ1-4): EAAVTQSPRSKVAVTGGKVTLSCHQTNNHDYMYWYRQDTGHGLRLIHYSYVADSTEKGDIPDGYKASRPSQENFSLILELASLSQTAVYFCASSEGNNERLFFGHGTKLSVL.

Of note for this clone: Genes and germline come from the mouse. The DNA ends 1 residue before the CDR3 does, and the rest of the CDR3 is filled in from the germline J gene. The rearrangement joins TRBV3 to TRBJ2-2, with D unresolved. V gave up 1 base and J gave up 4 bases, with 7 bases separating them. CDR3 length: 14 residues. Germline V gene data show CDR1 as SNHLY and CDR2 as FYNGKV (reference sequence). The CDR3 region is CASSLDPFTGQLYF. The sequenced part of the CDR3 DNA is TGTGCCAGCAGCTTAGATCCGTTCACCGGGCAGCTCTAC.

On this clone: Any gene name here is a mouse gene name. The read ends 1 residue before the CDR3 terminus; that terminus is restored from the germline J gene. V is TRBV13-3 and J is TRBJ1-6; D remains unclear. TRBJ1-6 is an open reading frame whose function is uncertain. Germline V lookup: CDR1 NNHDY, CDR2 SYVADS. CDR3 size: 12 residues. The V and J ends lost 1 base and 9 bases respectively, with 5 bases between them. The DNA read from the CDR3 is TGTGCCAGCAGTGATAGGGCTTCGCCCCTCTAC. This sequence encodes CASSDRASPLY. In full, the CDR3 reads CASSDRASPLYF.

About this clone itself: The gene symbols are mouse symbols. The read halts 1 residue ahead of the CDR3 end, with the missing end drawn from the germline J gene. V usage is TRBV13-2 and J usage is TRBJ2-2, with 7 bases fitting TRBD1. Trimming cost V 5 bases and J 3 bases; bases outside gene matches: 1. The CDR3 totals 13 residues. The V gene's germline CDR1 is NNHNN and CDR2 SYGAGS (reference sequence). CDR3 protein: CASGGQYTGQLYF. The CDR3 DNA, read in part, is TGTGCCAGCGGGGGACAGTACACCGGGCAGCTCTAC.

This clone is a singleton in its sample. Each gene name is a mouse one. Other DNA sequences of this sample code for an identical CDR3. The CDR3 sequence: CASSFGNTEVFF. CDR3 DNA, as far as it was read: TGTGCCAGCAGTTTTGGAAACACAGAAGTCTTC. The genes are TRBV14 and TRBJ1-1; D unresolved. Coverage ceases 1 residue before the CDR3 finishes, and the germline J gene fills in the end. V lost 2 bases, J lost 1 base, and 3 bases lay in between. The CDR3 has 12 residues. Germline V lookup: CDR1 SGHDT, CDR2 FRDEAV.

A note on this clone: Mouse names are used for the genes. The CDR3 extends 1 residue past the end of the read, so its final part is completed from the germline J gene. The chain combines TRBV31 with TRBJ2-2; a weak D match, TRBD2 (5 bases). V was pared by 0 bases and J by 0 bases, with 11 bases between. The germline CDR1 and CDR2 sequences are GKSSPN and SITVG. The length of the CDR3 is 16 residues. The CDR3 bases that were read are TGTGCCTGGAGTCTAGGGCTGGGAGCAAACACCGGGCAGCTCTAC. Translation gives CAWSLGLGANTGQLY. The full CDR3 protein reads CAWSLGLGANTGQLYF.

This clone was counted only a few times. Gene names follow the mouse nomenclature. Read coverage stops 1 residue before the CDR3 terminus; the germline J gene supplies the remainder. V and J are TRBV1 and TRBJ2-7; D uncertain. Between the trimmed V and J ends, which lost 0 bases and 4 bases, there was a span of 4 bases. There are 12 residues in the CDR3. The V gene's germline CDR1 is NSQYPW and CDR2 LRSPGD (reference sequence). This CDR3 reads CTCSAEKYEQYF. Partial CDR3 DNA: TGCACCTGCAGTGCAGAAAAGTATGAACAGTAC.

As to this clone: Gene and germline names: mouse. The CDR3 end lies 1 residue beyond the end of the read and is filled in from the germline J gene. The V and J genes are TRBV13-2 and TRBJ2-5; D perhaps matches TRBD2 (5 bases). CDR3 length: 15 amino acids. The V end lost 1 base, the J end lost 2 bases, and 11 bases lay between the germline ends. The germline V gene has CDR1 NNHNN and CDR2 SYGAGS (reference sequence). The CDR3 bases that were read are TGTGCCAGCGGTGATTGGGGAACGGGCCAAGACACCCAGTAC. This gives the protein CASGDWGTGQDTQY. The CDR3, in full, reads CASGDWGTGQDTQYF.

As for this clone: The gene names given are mouse names. Read coverage stops 1 residue before the CDR3 terminus; the germline J gene supplies the remainder. J is TRBJ2-4 and V is TRBV26; D could derive from TRBD1 or TRBD2 (5 bases each). The germline CDR1 and CDR2 sequences are KGHPV and FQNQEV (reference sequence). The CDR3 sequence is 13 residues long. The V and J ends lost 3 bases and 3 bases respectively, with 7 bases between them. CDR3 protein: CASSLGAQNTLYF. CDR3 bases read: TGTGCCAGCAGTCTAGGGGCGCAAAACACCTTGTAC.

A note on this clone: Gene names denote mouse genes. The read is 1 residue too short to cover the CDR3 end, so that end is filled in from the germline J gene. The rearrangement joins TRBV2 to TRBJ2-5, with 8 bases fitting TRBD2. CDR1 LGHNA and CDR2 YSYQKL come from the germline V gene. There are 15 residues in the CDR3. Trimming removed 0 bases from V and 2 bases from J; junction bases left unmatched: 1. The CDR3 bases that were read are TGTGCCAGCAGCCAAGATGGGGGGGGCCAAGACACCCAGTAC. This gives the protein CASSQDGGGQDTQY. The whole CDR3 reads CASSQDGGGQDTQYF.

A note on this clone: Genes and germline come from the mouse. Read sequence stops 1 residue before the CDR3 end, and the germline J gene provides the missing end. The chain joins TRBV4 to TRBJ1-4; TRBD1 is a possible D gene (6 bases). The CDR3 sequence is 12 residues long. V was shortened by 5 bases and J by 11 bases, with 12 bases between the two germline ends. Germline values: CDR1 LGHDT, CDR2 YNNKQL (reference sequence). The sequenced part of the CDR3 DNA is TGTGCCAGCAGCCCCGGGGGCGACAGATTATTT. Protein product: CASSPGGDRLF. The full CDR3 sequence reads CASSPGGDRLFF.

As to this clone: The gene names here belong to mouse. The read gets to within 1 residue of the CDR3 end, and the germline J gene fills in the rest. The V and J genes are TRBV4 and TRBJ2-4; 7 positions agree with TRBD1. The CDR3 is made up of 12 amino acids. CDR1 and CDR2 from the germline V gene are LGHDT and YNNKQL (reference sequence). Trimming took 6 bases from V and 9 from J; bases not matched to a gene: 6. The sequenced part of the CDR3 DNA is TGTGCCAGCAGTCGGGACAGATGGACCTTGTAC. Translation gives CASSRDRWTLY. The full CDR3 protein is CASSRDRWTLYF.

Remarks on this clone: Genes and germline come from the mouse. Read sequence stops 1 residue before the CDR3 end, and the germline J gene provides the missing end. This chain connects TRBV16 to TRBJ1-4; 7 bases are shared with TRBD1. The CDR3 contains 15 residues. Per germline, CDR1 SGHSA and CDR2 FRNQAP. With V trimmed by 3 bases and J by 3 bases, 4 bases remained unmatched. Partial CDR3 DNA: TGTGCAAGCAGCTTTAGACAGGGAGCCAACGAAAGATTATTT. It codes for CASSFRQGANERLF. Given in full, the CDR3 is CASSFRQGANERLFF.

With respect to this clone: Gene names denote mouse genes. The CDR3 end lies 1 residue beyond the end of the read and is filled in from the germline J gene. The chain is built from TRBV13-1 and TRBJ2-4; D might be TRBD2 (5 bases). V was cut by 0 bases and J by 6 bases, with 14 bases left in between. The CDR3 covers 15 residues. Germline V CDR1 and CDR2: NSHNY, SYGAGN. The CDR3 DNA, read in part, is TGTGCCAGCAGTGATGGGTGGGGAAGAGGGAACACCTTGTAC. Translating gives CASSDGWGRGNTLY. The CDR3 reads in full as CASSDGWGRGNTLYF.

A note on this clone: Gene and germline names: mouse. The CDR3 extends 1 residue past the end of the read, so its final part is completed from the germline J gene. This CDR3 is also generated by other DNA sequences in the sample. V is TRBV5 and J is TRBJ2-4; D unclear. CDR1 and CDR2 (germline): LGHNA, YNLKQL (reference sequence). The V end lost 0 bases, the J end lost 0 bases, and 4 bases lay between the germline ends. The length of the CDR3 is 14 residues. Here the CDR3 reads CASSQEGSQNTLYF. The sequenced CDR3 bases are TGTGCCAGCAGCCAAGAGGGTAGTCAAAACACCTTGTAC.

In regard to this clone: Gene names follow the mouse nomenclature. The CDR3 goes on 1 residue after the read ends, and that part is filled in from the germline J gene. The V and J genes are TRBV4 and TRBJ2-7, with D possibly TRBD1 on 6 matching bases. Per the germline V gene, CDR1 is LGHDT and CDR2 is YNNKQL (reference sequence). The germline V and J ends were trimmed by 6 bases and 9 bases, with 9 bases remaining between them. This CDR3 is built from 10 residues. The CDR3 reads CASSQGRQYF. CDR3 bases read: TGTGCCAGCAGTCAGGGGAGACAGTAC.

About this clone itself: Gene names are the mouse ones. The read ends 1 residue shy of where the CDR3 ends; the end is completed using the germline J gene. The V gene is TRBV3, the J gene TRBJ2-1, with 7 nucleotides matching TRBD1. CDR3 size: 13 residues. V lost 5 bases and J lost 5; bases outside the gene matches: 3. Germline loops: CDR1 SNHLY, CDR2 FYNGKV (reference sequence). CDR3 bases read: TGTGCCAGCAGCCAGGGACAGAATGCTGAGCAGTTC. This gives the protein CASSQGQNAEQF. In full, the CDR3 is CASSQGQNAEQFF.

As regards this clone: Gene names refer to mouse genes. The CDR3 extends 1 residue past the end of the read, so its final part is completed from the germline J gene. This chain links TRBV19 with TRBJ2-7, with D perhaps TRBD2 (6 bases). Germline assignment: CDR1 FNHDT and CDR2 SITEND (reference sequence). V was cut by 2 bases and J by 2 bases, with 11 bases left in between. The CDR3 is made up of 14 amino acids. This CDR3 is CASSIGWGTYEQYF. CDR3 DNA, as far as it was read: TGTGCCAGCAGTATCGGGTGGGGGACCTATGAACAGTAC.

Worth noting for this clone: Germline and genes here are mouse. The read ends 1 residue early relative to the CDR3; the germline J gene fills the gap. The rearrangement uses TRBV13-3 and TRBJ2-5, with D perhaps matching TRBD1 (5 bases). V gave up 2 bases and J gave up 3 bases, with 10 bases separating them. The CDR3 runs to 14 residues. Germline values: CDR1 NNHDY, CDR2 SYVADS. The part of the CDR3 DNA that was read is TGTGCCAGCAGTGAAAGGGGAGGGCAAGACACCCAGTAC. Its translation: CASSERGGQDTQY. The whole CDR3 is CASSERGGQDTQYF.

Worth noting for this clone: Mouse names are used for the genes. The CDR3 end is not reached by the read, which stops 1 residue before it; the germline J gene fills it in. The rearrangement links TRBV31 to TRBJ2-3, with 8 bases that match TRBD2. Per the germline V gene, CDR1 is GKSSPN and CDR2 is SITVG. The CDR3 runs 14 residues. Losses at the gene ends were 6 bases for V and 0 bases for J; bases not matched to a gene: 5. CDR3 DNA (partial): TGTGCCTGCCGACTGGGGCCTAGTGCAGAAACGCTGTAT. This translates into CACRLGPSAETLY. The entire CDR3 is CACRLGPSAETLYF.

With regard to this clone: Each gene name is a mouse one. The DNA read from the CDR3 is TGTGCTAGCAGTAGAGGGAGTTATAACTATGCTGAGCAGTTC. This gives the protein CASSRGSYNYAEQF. In full, the CDR3 reads CASSRGSYNYAEQFF. This sequence joins TRBV17 and TRBJ2-1; no definite D call. The sequenced fragment ends 1 residue before the CDR3 boundary, so the rest is inferred from the germline J gene. Trimming cost V 1 base and J 0 bases, with 7 bases left between them. The CDR3 covers 15 residues. The germline V gene encodes CDR1 MNHDT and CDR2 YYDKIL.

Details on this clone: All gene names here are mouse names. The CDR3 end is not reached by the read, which stops 1 residue before it; the germline J gene fills it in. The chain recombines TRBV1 with TRBJ2-4; the match to TRBD2 covers 11 bases. V dropped 4 bases and J dropped 4; count of bases not matched to a gene: 1. The CDR3 consists of 14 residues. Germline lookup yields CDR1 NSQYPW and CDR2 LRSPGD (reference sequence). CDR3 sequence: CTCSDWGGKNTLYF. The CDR3 bases that were read are TGCACCTGCAGTGACTGGGGGGGCAAAAACACCTTGTAC.

Regarding this clone: All gene names here are mouse names. Read sequence stops 1 residue before the CDR3 end, and the germline J gene provides the missing end. The chain recombines TRBV13-2 with TRBJ1-6; a weak D match, TRBD1 (6 bases). TRBJ1-6 is known as an ORF, though its function is uncertain. The germline CDR1 and CDR2 sequences are NNHNN and SYGAGS (reference sequence). V was pared by 2 bases and J by 3 bases, with 6 bases between. The CDR3 is 14 amino acids. The CDR3 is CASGDRGYNSPLYF. The CDR3 bases that were read are TGTGCCAGCGGTGACAGGGGCTATAATTCGCCCCTCTAC.

About this clone: All gene names here are mouse names. The read ends 1 residue before the CDR3 terminus; that terminus is restored from the germline J gene. The rearrangement joins TRBV30 to TRBJ2-7; 7 positions match TRBD1. V trimming: 3 bases; J trimming: 4 bases; junction bases outside the gene matches: 3. CDR3 length equals 12 residues. Germline loops: CDR1 SQVVS, CDR2 ANEGSEA. The covered CDR3 bases are TGTAGTTCTAGGGACAGGCTTTATGAACAGTAC. Translating gives CSSRDRLYEQY. The whole CDR3 reads CSSRDRLYEQYF. The full variable domain, its missing parts supplied by reference TRBV30 and TRBJ2-7, is SVLLYQKPNRDICQSGTSLKIQCVADSQVVSMFWYQQFQEQSLMLMATANEGSEATYESGFTKDKFPISRPNLTFSTLTVNNARPGDSSIYFCSSRDRLYEQYFGPGTRLTVL.